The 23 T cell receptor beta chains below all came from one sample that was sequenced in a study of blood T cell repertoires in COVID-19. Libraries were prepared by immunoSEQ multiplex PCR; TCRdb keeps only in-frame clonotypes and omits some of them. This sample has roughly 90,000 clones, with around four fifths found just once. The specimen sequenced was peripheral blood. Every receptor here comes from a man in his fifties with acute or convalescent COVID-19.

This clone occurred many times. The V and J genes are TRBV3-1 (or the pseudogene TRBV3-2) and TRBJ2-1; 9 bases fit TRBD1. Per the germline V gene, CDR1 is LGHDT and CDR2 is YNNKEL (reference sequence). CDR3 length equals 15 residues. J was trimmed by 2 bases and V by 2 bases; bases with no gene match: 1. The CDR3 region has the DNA TGTGCCAGCAGCCAAACAGGGGGCGCCTACAATGAGCAGTTCTTC. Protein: CASSQTGGAYNEQFF.

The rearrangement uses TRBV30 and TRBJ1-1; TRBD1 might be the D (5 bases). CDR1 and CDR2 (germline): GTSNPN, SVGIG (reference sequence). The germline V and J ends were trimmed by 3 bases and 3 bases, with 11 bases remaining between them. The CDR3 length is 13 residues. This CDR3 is CAWSQGGDTEAFF. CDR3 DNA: TGTGCCTGGAGCCAGGGAGGGGACACTGAAGCTTTCTTT.

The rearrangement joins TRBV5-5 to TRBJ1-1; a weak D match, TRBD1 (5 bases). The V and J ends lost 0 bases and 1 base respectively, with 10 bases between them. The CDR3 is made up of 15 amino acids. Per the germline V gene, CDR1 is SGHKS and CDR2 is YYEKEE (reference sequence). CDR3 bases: TGTGCCAGCAGCTTGGCCGCAACAGGGAACACTGAAGCTTTCTTT. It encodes CASSLAATGNTEAFF. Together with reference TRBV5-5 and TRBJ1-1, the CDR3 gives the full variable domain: DAGVTQSPTHLIKTRGQQVTLRCSPISGHKSVSWYQQVLGQGPQFIFQYYEKEERGRGNFPDRFSARQFPNYSSELNVNALLLGDSALYLCASSLAATGNTEAFFGQGTRLTVV.

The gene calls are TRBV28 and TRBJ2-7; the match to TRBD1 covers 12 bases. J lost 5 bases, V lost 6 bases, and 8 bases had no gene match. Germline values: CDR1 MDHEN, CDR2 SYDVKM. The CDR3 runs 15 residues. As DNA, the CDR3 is TGTGCCAGCAGCCCACTCGGGACAGGGGGCAACGAGCAGTACTTC. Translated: CASSPLGTGGNEQYF. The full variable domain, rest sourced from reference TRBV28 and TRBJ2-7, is DVKVTQSSRYLVKRTGEKVFLECVQDMDHENMFWYRQDPGLGLRLIYFSYDVKMKEKGDIPEGYSVSREKKERFSLILESASTNQTSMYLCASSPLGTGGNEQYFGPGTRLTVT.

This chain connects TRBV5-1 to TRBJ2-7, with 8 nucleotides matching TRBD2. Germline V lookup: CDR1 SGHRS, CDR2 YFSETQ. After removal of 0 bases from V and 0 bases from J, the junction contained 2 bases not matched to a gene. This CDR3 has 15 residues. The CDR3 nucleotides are TGCGCCAGCAGCTTGGGCGGGACTAGCTCCTACGAGCAGTACTTC. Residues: CASSLGGTSSYEQYF.

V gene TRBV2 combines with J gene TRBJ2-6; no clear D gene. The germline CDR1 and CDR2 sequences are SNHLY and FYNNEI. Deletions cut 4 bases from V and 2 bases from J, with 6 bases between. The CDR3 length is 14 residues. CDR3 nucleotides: TGTGCCAGCAGTGCTAGAACTGGGGCCAACGTCCTGACTTTC. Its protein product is CASSARTGANVLTF.

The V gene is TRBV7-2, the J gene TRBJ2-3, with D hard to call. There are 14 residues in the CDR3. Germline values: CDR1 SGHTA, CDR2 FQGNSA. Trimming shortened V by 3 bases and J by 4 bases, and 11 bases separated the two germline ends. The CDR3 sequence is CASSFKLLSDTQYF. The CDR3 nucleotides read TGTGCCAGCAGCTTCAAACTCTTATCAGATACGCAGTATTTT.

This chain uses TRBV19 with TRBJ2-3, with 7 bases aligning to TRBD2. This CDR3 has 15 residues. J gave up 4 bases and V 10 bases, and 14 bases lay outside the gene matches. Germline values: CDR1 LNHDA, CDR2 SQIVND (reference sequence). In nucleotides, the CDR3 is TGTGCCACCGCGACAGCGGGGAGAGGCGCAGATACGCAGTATTTT. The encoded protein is CATATAGRGADTQYF.

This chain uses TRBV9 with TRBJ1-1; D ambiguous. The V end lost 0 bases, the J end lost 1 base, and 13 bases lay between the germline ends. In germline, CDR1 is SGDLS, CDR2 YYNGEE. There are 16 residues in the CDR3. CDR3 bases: TGTGCCAGCAGCGTAGTTTCCCGGGCGGGGAACACTGAAGCTTTCTTT. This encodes CASSVVSRAGNTEAFF.

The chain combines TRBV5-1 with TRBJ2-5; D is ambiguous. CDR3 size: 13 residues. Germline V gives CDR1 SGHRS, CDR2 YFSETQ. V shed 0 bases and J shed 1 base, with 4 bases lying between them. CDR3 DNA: TGCGCCAGCAGCTTGGGAGTCCAAGAGACCCAGTACTTC. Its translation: CASSLGVQETQYF.

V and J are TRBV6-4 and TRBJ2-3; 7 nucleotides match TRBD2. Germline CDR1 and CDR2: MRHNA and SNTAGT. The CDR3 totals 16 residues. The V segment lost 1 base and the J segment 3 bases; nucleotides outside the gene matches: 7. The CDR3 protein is CASSDLGGSGTDTQYF. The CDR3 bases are TGTGCCAGCAGTGACTTGGGCGGGAGCGGGACAGATACGCAGTATTTT.

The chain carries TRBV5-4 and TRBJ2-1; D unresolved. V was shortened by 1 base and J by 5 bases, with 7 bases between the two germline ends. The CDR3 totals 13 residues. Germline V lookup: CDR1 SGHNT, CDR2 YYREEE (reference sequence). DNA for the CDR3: TGTGCCAGCAGCTTGTGGAGCCACAATGAGCAGTTCTTC. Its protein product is CASSLWSHNEQFF.

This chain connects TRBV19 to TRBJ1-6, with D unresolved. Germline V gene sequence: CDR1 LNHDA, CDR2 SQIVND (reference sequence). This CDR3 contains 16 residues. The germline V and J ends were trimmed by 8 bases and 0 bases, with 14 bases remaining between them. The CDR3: CASRRIDRSYNSPLHF. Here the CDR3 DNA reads TGTGCCAGTCGGAGAATAGACCGCTCCTATAATTCACCCCTCCACTTT.

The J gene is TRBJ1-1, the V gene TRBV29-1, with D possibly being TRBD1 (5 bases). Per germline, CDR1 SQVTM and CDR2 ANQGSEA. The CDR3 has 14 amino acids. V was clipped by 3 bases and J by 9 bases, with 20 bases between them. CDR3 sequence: CSVEGGVWSSQAFF. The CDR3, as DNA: TGCAGCGTTGAGGGGGGGGTGTGGTCTTCTCAAGCTTTCTTT.

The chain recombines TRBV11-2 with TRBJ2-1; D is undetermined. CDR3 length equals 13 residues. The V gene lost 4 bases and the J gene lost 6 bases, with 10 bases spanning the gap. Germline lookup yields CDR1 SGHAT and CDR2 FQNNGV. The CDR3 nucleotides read TGTGCCAGCAGCTACAATTTCGTCAATGAGCAGTTCTTC. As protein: CASSYNFVNEQFF.

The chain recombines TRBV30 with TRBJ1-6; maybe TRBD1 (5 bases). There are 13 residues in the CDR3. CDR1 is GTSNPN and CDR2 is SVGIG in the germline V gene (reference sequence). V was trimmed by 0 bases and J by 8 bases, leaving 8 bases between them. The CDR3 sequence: CAWSVSGDSPLHF. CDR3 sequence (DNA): TGTGCCTGGAGTGTATCGGGGGATTCACCCCTCCACTTT.

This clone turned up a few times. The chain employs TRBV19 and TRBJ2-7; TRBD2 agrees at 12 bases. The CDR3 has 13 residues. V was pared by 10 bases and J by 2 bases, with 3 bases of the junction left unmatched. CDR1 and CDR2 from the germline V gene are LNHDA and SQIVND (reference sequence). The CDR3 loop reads CATRTSGTYEQYF. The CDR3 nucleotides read TGTGCCACCAGGACTAGCGGGACCTACGAGCAGTACTTC.

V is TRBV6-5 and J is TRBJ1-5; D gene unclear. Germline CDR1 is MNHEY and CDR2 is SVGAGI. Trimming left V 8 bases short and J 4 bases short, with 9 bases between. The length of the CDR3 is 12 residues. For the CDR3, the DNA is TGTGCCAGCTGGGAGGGAAATCAGCCCCAGCATTTT. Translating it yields CASWEGNQPQHF.

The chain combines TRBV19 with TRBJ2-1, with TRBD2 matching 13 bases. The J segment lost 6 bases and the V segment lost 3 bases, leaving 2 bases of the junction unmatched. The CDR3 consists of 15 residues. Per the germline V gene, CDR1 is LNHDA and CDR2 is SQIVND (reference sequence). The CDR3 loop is CASSMTSGRFNEQFF. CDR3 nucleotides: TGTGCCAGTAGTATGACTAGCGGGAGGTTCAATGAGCAGTTCTTC.

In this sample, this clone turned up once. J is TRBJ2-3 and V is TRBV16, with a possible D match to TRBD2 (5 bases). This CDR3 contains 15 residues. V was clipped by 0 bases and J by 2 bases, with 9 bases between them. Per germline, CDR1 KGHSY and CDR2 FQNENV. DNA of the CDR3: TGTGCCAGCAGCCAATCGCGAGCGGACACAGATACGCAGTATTTT. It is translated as CASSQSRADTDTQYF.

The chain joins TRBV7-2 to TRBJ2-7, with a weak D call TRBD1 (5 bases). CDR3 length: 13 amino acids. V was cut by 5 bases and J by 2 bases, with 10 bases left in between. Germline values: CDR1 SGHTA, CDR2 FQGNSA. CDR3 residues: CASSPDTTYEQYF. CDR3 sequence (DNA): TGTGCCAGCAGCCCGGACACAACCTACGAGCAGTACTTC.

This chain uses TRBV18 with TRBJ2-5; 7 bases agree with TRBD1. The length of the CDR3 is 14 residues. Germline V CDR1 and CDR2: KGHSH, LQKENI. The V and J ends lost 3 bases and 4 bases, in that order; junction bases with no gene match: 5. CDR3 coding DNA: TGTGCCAGCTCACCCTACAGGGGCGGAGAGACCCAGTACTTC. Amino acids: CASSPYRGGETQYF. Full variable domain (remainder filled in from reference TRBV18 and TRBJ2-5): NAGVMQNPRHLVRRRGQEARLRCSPMKGHSHVYWYRQLPEEGLKFMVYLQKENIIDESGMPKERFSAEFPKEGPSILRIQQVVRGDSAAYFCASSPYRGGETQYFGPGTRLLVL.

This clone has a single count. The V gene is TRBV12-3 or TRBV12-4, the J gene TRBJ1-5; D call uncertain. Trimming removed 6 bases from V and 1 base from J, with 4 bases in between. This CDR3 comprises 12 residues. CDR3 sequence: CASRLSNQPQHF. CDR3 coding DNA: TGTGCCAGCAGACTGAGCAATCAGCCCCAGCATTTT.